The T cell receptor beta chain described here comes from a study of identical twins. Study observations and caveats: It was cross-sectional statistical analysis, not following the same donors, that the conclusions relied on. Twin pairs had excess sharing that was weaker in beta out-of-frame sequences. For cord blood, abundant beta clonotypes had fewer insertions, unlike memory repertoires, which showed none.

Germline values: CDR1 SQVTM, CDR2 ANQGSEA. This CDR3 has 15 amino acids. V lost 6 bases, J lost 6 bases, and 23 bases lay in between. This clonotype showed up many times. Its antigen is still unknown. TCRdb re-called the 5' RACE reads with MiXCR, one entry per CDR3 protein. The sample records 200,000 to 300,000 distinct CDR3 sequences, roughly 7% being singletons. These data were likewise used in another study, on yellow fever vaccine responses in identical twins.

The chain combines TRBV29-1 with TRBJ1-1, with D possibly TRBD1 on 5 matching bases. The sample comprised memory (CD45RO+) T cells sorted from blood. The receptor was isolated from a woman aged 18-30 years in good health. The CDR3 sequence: CSVDFDRRGVAEAFF. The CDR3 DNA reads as TGCAGCGTCGACTTCGACAGACGGGGGGTCGCTGAAGCTTTCTTT.